The text below deals with one T cell receptor beta chain. The CDR3 covers 14 residues. V was pared by 6 bases and J by 2 bases, with 12 bases between. Germline values: CDR1 SGHAT, CDR2 FQNNGV. The data were obtained in a study of blood T cell repertoires in COVID-19. The overall study: Spain, Italy and the United States supplied samples that represented acute and convalescent COVID-19.

As originally analysed: Amplification of reference gene primers provided the estimated nucleated cell counts. Repertoires were generated with immunoSEQ multiplex PCR, while TCRdb's copy carries only in-frame clones and drops some. The V and J calls and clone size come from that table; D and trimming were worked out from the DNA. The sample has about 100,000 clones, roughly 80% seen once. The rearrangement joins TRBV11-2 to TRBJ2-3, with no clear D. Material for sequencing was peripheral blood. The TCR sequence derives from a man aged 50 to 60 with active or convalescent COVID-19. This CDR3 is CASRHPFDTDTQYF. CDR3 bases: TGTGCCAGCAGACACCCTTTTGACACAGATACGCAGTATTTT.